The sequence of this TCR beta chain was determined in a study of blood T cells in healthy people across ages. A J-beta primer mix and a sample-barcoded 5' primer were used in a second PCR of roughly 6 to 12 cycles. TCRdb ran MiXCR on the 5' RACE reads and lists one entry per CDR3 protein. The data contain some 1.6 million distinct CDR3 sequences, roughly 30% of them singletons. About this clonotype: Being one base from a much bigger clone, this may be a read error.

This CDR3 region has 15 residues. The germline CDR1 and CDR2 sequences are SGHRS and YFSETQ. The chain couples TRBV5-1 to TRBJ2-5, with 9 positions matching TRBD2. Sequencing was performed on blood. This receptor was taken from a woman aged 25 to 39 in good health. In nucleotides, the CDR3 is TGCGCCAGCAGCTTGGGACTAGCGGAAGAAGAGACCCGGTACTTC. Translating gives CASSLGLAEEETRYF.